A selection of T cell receptor beta chains follows, all from one sample in a study of T cells in Graves' hyperthyroidism and ophthalmopathy. One entry per CDR3 protein, called by TCRdb with MiXCR from the multiplex PCR reads. The sample has hundreds of thousands of distinct CDR3 sequences, roughly 40% seen once. The specimen sequenced was blood. The source is a young man with Graves' hyperthyroidism. Both conserved end residues are part of each CDR3. D genes are given only for firm matches. For some rows the clone size is stated as once, few or many, or as a class when expanded; others skip it.

>TRBJ2-7|NA|few|TRBV2
TGTGCCAGCAGTGTCTCGAGAAACTACGAGCAGTACTTC
CASSVSRNYEQYF
>TRBJ2-7|NA|NA|TRBV19
TGTGCCAGTAGTATCCACATTCCAATCCGGGACACGAAATACGAGCAGTACTTC
CASSIHIPIRDTKYEQYF
>TRBJ2-7|TRBD2|NA|TRBV6-2/TRBV6-3
TGTGCCAGCAGTTACTCGAGGACTAGCGGGATTAACGAGCAGTACTTC
CASSYSRTSGINEQYF
>TRBJ2-5|NA|NA|TRBV29-1
TGCAACTGGGACGGCCAGGGGACCCAGTACTTC
CNWDGQGTQYF
>TRBJ2-2|TRBD2|NA|TRBV19
TGTGCCAGTATGCCTGCGGGGGGGCTGAGCGGGGAGCTGTTTTTT
CASMPAGGLSGELFF
>TRBJ2-5|TRBD1|NA|TRBV24-1
TGTGCCACCAGTGACCCGGGACAGGGCGCGGTGGAGGCCCAGTGCTTC
CATSDPGQGAVEAQCF
>TRBJ1-1|TRBD1|many|TRBV29-1
TGCAACTTTCGTAGGGGGCCAACTGAAGCTTTCTTT
CNFRRGPTEAFF
>TRBJ1-2|NA|once|TRBV2
TGTGCCAGCAGTGGGAGGGGGATCGTCTATGGCTACACCTTC
CASSGRGIVYGYTF
>TRBJ1-5|NA|many|TRBV5-1
TGCGCCAGCAGCTTATTCAATCAGCCCCAGCATTTT
CASSLFNQPQHF
>TRBJ1-4|NA|NA|TRBV6-5
TGTGCCAGCAGGAGGGACCGCGATGAAAAACTGTTTTTT
CASRRDRDEKLFF
>TRBJ2-6|NA|many|TRBV7-3
TGTGCCAGCAGCTTAATAGGGTCTGGGGCCAACGTCCTGACTTTC
CASSLIGSGANVLTF
>TRBJ1-2|NA|many|TRBV4-2
TGTGCCAGCAGCCAAGATAGGCGGGCGGACTATGGCTACACCTTC
CASSQDRRADYGYTF
>TRBJ1-5|NA|NA|TRBV29-1
TGCAGCGTTGAGAGGAATCAGCCCCAGCATTTT
CSVERNQPQHF
>TRBJ2-7|TRBD1|NA|TRBV9
TGTGCCAGCAGCCGGGCGACAGGGAAAAACGAGCAGTACTTC
CASSRATGKNEQYF
>TRBJ2-5|NA|many|TRBV12-3/TRBV12-4
TGTGCCAGCGATCGGACCCCTGTTCCCCAGTACTTC
CASDRTPVPQYF
>TRBJ2-2|TRBD2|few|TRBV20-1
TGCAGTGCCCAACCTGGCGGGAGGGTCACCGGGGAGCTGTTTTTT
CSAQPGGRVTGELFF
>TRBJ1-1|NA|many|TRBV15
TGTGCCACCAGCAAGGCAGAAATGAACACTGAAGCTTTCTTT
CATSKAEMNTEAFF
>TRBJ2-5|TRBD1|NA|TRBV7-2
TGTGCCAGCAGCTTAGAAACAGGGGGGAAGACCCAGTACTTC
CASSLETGGKTQYF
>TRBJ2-2|NA|NA|TRBV2
TGTGCCAGCAGACGGCCGGACACCGGGGAGCTGTCTTTT
CASRRPDTGELSF
>TRBJ2-7|TRBD1|many|TRBV7-2
TGTGCCAGCAGCACCGGGACAGAGCTCTACGAGCAGTACTTC
CASSTGTELYEQYF
>TRBJ1-6|NA|many|TRBV6-1
TGTGCCACCCAAAGGGACAAAAGGGACTCACCCCTCCACTTT
CATQRDKRDSPLHF
>TRBJ2-2|TRBD1|NA|TRBV5-5
TGTGCCAGCAGCTACTGGGTGACAGGGTCCACCGGGGAGCTGTTTTTT
CASSYWVTGSTGELFF
>TRBJ1-6|NA|NA|TRBV7-9
TGTGCCAGCAGCTTGGGGGGGCGCTGGGATAATTCACCCCTCCACTTT
CASSLGGRWDNSPLHF
>TRBJ2-2|TRBD1|NA|TRBV10-3
TGTGCCACCGGGACAGGGGATAGCACCGGGGAGCTGTTTTTT
CATGTGDSTGELFF
>TRBJ1-1|NA|NA|TRBV29-1
TGCAGCTTCGGGGGGCTGAGGACTGAAGCTTTCTTT
CSFGGLRTEAFF
>TRBJ1-4|NA|NA|TRBV5-1
TGCGCCAGCAGCTTGGGGGGGAAGGAAGAAAAACTGTTTTTT
CASSLGGKEEKLFF
>TRBJ2-7|NA|NA|TRBV12-3/TRBV12-4
TGTGCCAGCAGAGGGACAAAGGGGTCCCACGAGCAGTACTTC
CASRGTKGSHEQYF
>TRBJ1-6|NA|NA|TRBV2
TGTGCCAGCAGTGATGCCAATCAGCCCCTCCACTTT
CASSDANQPLHF
>TRBJ1-1|NA|many|TRBV29-1
TGCAGCGTTGGGGCCGGGAACACTGAAGCTTTCTTT
CSVGAGNTEAFF
>TRBJ2-7|TRBD2|NA|TRBV20-1
TGCAGTGCTAGAGATCTGGCGGGAGTTAACTACGAGCAGTACTTC
CSARDLAGVNYEQYF
>TRBJ2-5|TRBD1|few|TRBV20-1
TGCAGTGCCCGAGAACCGGGACAGGGAGTCGAGACCCAGTACTTC
CSAREPGQGVETQYF
>TRBJ1-6|TRBD1|NA|TRBV9
TGTGCCAGCACCCAGCGACAGGGCACACCCCTCCACTTT
CASTQRQGTPLHF
>TRBJ2-7|NA|many|TRBV20-1
TGCAGTGCTTCTGACAGTACCTACGAGCAGTACTTC
CSASDSTYEQYF
>TRBJ1-1|NA|NA|TRBV19
TGTGCCAGTTACGTCGACACTGAAGCTTTCTTT
CASYVDTEAFF
>TRBJ2-5|TRBD2|NA|TRBV25-1
TGTGCCGTCCGGTCGGCGGGAGCCCAAGAGACCCAGTACTTC
CAVRSAGAQETQYF
>TRBJ2-6|TRBD1|few|TRBV7-2
TGTGCCAGCAGCAGGCCAGGACAGGGCCCAAGTGGGGCCAACGTCCTGACTTTC
CASSRPGQGPSGANVLTF
>TRBJ1-4|NA|once|TRBV11-1
TGTGCCAGCAGCTTAGGAACGGGGAGATCTAATGAAAAACTGTTTTTT
CASSLGTGRSNEKLFF
>TRBJ1-5|NA|NA|TRBV29-1
TGCAGCGTGGCATCGGGTCAGCCCCAGCATTTT
CSVASGQPQHF
>TRBJ1-2|TRBD1|NA|TRBV29-1
TGCAGTTCAACAGGGGACGGCTACACCTTC
CSSTGDGYTF
>TRBJ2-7|TRBD1|few|TRBV20-1
TGCAGTGCTGGGGACACAGGGGACTACGAGCAGTACTTC
CSAGDTGDYEQYF
>TRBJ1-5|NA|many|TRBV10-2
TGCGCCAGCGGCGCAGGGAATCAGCCCCAGCATTTT
CASGAGNQPQHF
>TRBJ1-2|NA|many|TRBV7-9
TGTGCCAGCAGACTAGGCGACGGCAGGGGCTATGGCTACACCTTC
CASRLGDGRGYGYTF
>TRBJ2-7|NA|many|TRBV15
TGTGCCACCAGCAGAGTGGCGAGTGGGATCGACGAGCAGTACTTC
CATSRVASGIDEQYF
>TRBJ1-5|NA|many|TRBV2
TGTGCCAGCACCACCCAGGAGAGCAATCAGCCCCAGCATTTT
CASTTQESNQPQHF
>TRBJ2-7|NA|NA|TRBV2
TGTGCCAGCAGTTACACGAGGAGGGAGGGGGCCTACGAGCAGTACTTC
CASSYTRREGAYEQYF
>TRBJ2-5|NA|NA|TRBV10-3
TGTGCCAGCAGTTCGGCCCGGGGGCGGGAGACCCAGTACTTC
CASSSARGRETQYF
>TRBJ1-1|NA|NA|TRBV7-2
TGTGCCAGCAGCTTAGGACCGGGTCAAACTGAAGCTTTCTTT
CASSLGPGQTEAFF
>TRBJ2-7|TRBD2|NA|TRBV10-2
TGCGCCACTCTAGCGGGAGCTTACGAGCAGTACTTC
CATLAGAYEQYF
>TRBJ2-5|NA|many|TRBV7-8
TGTGCCAGCAGCCCGCGTGGGACAACGGAGACCCAGTACTTC
CASSPRGTTETQYF